This TCR beta chain was obtained from a study of CD4+ T cells in melanoma. Findings and limits, study-wide: Diverse differentiation states were reported for melanoma neoantigen-specific CD4+ T cells.

Germline V CDR1 and CDR2: MNHEY, SMNVEV (reference sequence). Unmatched junction bases numbered 21, after V lost 4 bases and J lost 12 bases. The CDR3 has 17 amino acids. Sequencing was performed with immunoSEQ multiplex PCR; in TCRdb, only in-frame clones are kept and a portion is missing. The sample records roughly 10,000 clones, about 70% being singletons. Notes on this clone: Its antigen is unknown.

The sequenced sample consisted of cells from a culture (not recorded whether cultured in vitro). The sequence came from a human donor with melanoma. The rearrangement uses TRBV27 and TRBJ2-1; 7 nucleotides agree with TRBD2. The CDR3 DNA reads TGTGCCAGCAGTTCGTCAGGGATAGGACTAGGGGCCCCGCCGCAGTTCTTC. This encodes CASSSSGIGLGAPPQFF.